Sequencing of this TCR beta chain was carried out in a study of blood T cell repertoires in COVID-19. As for the study in general: The United States, Italy and Spain provided the acute and convalescent COVID-19 samples. The cDNA or gDNA used as material had been derived from T cells, B-cell-depleted T cells, or PBMCs.

As originally analysed: Estimates of nucleated cell counts were drawn from the amplification of reference gene primers. Measured with immunoSEQ multiplex PCR; TCRdb has only the in-frame clones, and not every one. V, J and clone size derive from that table, while D and trimming were established from the DNA sequence. The sample contains some 130,000 clones, 70% to 85% of which appear only once. The CDR3 covers 13 residues. CDR1 SGHTS and CDR2 YDEGEE come from the germline V gene. V lost 2 bases, J lost 2 bases, and 7 bases lay in between. This clone has more than one count but fewer than ten. This receptor was identified in a man in his 60s who had recovered from COVID-19. The chain recombines TRBV5-8 with TRBJ1-1, with D hard to call. Source material: peripheral blood. The CDR3 region is CASSFIDNTEAFF. CDR3 coding DNA: TGTGCCAGCAGCTTCATAGATAACACTGAAGCTTTCTTT.